Included here is one T cell receptor beta chain sequence, with context. The antigen is undetermined. The CDR3 carries no conserved terminal phenylalanine or tryptophan, so it likely arises from a read error. The DNA is omitted, as the CDR3 cannot be located on it reliably, and the CDR3 follows TCRdb's listing. The CDR3 length equals 10 residues, ends included. The sample comes from a study of cytomegalovirus exposure and HLA in healthy donors. Study-wide findings and caveats: Many donors shared some public TCRs, even though most TCR sequences were rare.

Produced via immunoSEQ multiplex PCR; TCRdb's table is partial and in-frame only. The repertoire holds about 74,000 clones, with around 94% as singletons. The rearrangement links TRBV23-1 to TRBJ2-7; the table's D call, TRBD2, was not checked against the DNA. TRBV23-1 is an open reading frame whose function is uncertain. The sequenced material came from PBMCs. This sequence originates from a man younger than 35 in good health and CMV-seropositive. The CDR3 spells CASSQSGWRL.